The rows below give T cell receptor beta chains drawn from one sample of a study of shared clonotypes between healthy human individuals. Assay: immunoSEQ multiplex PCR; the TCRdb copy retains only in-frame clones and omits some. The table shows about 1.1 million clones, with about 84% occurring only once. The sequencing sample was made of memory CD4+ T cells from PBMCs. The receptor source for this set is a man younger than 35 in good health. Some clones in this sample may be carry-over from other donors' samples. Each CDR3 is given with its conserved first and last residue.

V gene	J gene	CDR3 protein
TRBV6-1	TRBJ2-7	CASRIDRGEQYF
TRBV2	TRBJ2-1	CASSGPGGNEQFF
TRBV14	TRBJ2-7	CASSRQGRSYEQYF
TRBV19	TRBJ2-3	CASSISGGTQYF
TRBV28	TRBJ2-7	CASRWGGGYEQYF
TRBV29-1	TRBJ2-3	CSVASVDTQYF
TRBV9	TRBJ2-5	CASSDDPGETQYF
TRBV9	TRBJ1-3	CASSVGTGFSGNTIYF
TRBV25-1	TRBJ1-5	CASSEARGRGQPQHF
TRBV5-1	TRBJ2-1	CASSLQAFSSYNEQFF
TRBV10-2	TRBJ2-3	CASMFGKDTQYF
TRBV27	TRBJ1-2	CASSFDPHVQGVDYGYTF
TRBV29-1	TRBJ2-3	CSVKGLARVVSTDTQYF
TRBV30	TRBJ2-4	CAWSGLAENIQYF
TRBV4-2	TRBJ2-2	CASSQDPVGTQLHRELFF
TRBV19	TRBJ2-1	CASSPGLLIRTGSYNEQFF
TRBV10-3	TRBJ2-5	CATSSGEVQETQYF
TRBV7-9	TRBJ2-1	CASSPLALFPNEQFF
TRBV15	TRBJ2-5	CATSRGGAGEETQYF
TRBV5-1	TRBJ2-7	CASSYGTTGVRAYEQYF
TRBV11-2	TRBJ2-7	CASRQTRGYEQYF
TRBV18	TRBJ2-2	CASSRQGMAGELFF
TRBV2	TRBJ2-7	CASSLIQSGDEQYF
TRBV5-1	TRBJ2-7	CASSLTSDPYEQYF
TRBV12-5	TRBJ2-5	CASGLIGQETQYF
TRBV4-1	TRBJ1-2	CATGRDSGIRSGGYTF
TRBV28	TRBJ2-7	CASSPLGQGAHEQYF
TRBV5-4	TRBJ2-5	CASSLVGGKETQYF
TRBV28	TRBJ1-4	CASSIQGAHEKLFF
TRBV18	TRBJ2-7	CASSAVGLAVREQYF
TRBV28	TRBJ2-7	CASSFLGNSYEQYF
TRBV28	TRBJ1-1	CASSNRQGGTEAFF
TRBV4-3	TRBJ1-1	CASSQERAVTEAFF
TRBV7-8	TRBJ2-1	CASSLGVASYNEQFF
TRBV5-1	TRBJ1-2	CASSLDEGLGGRNTF
TRBV2	TRBJ1-2	CASSTTGGKIGYTF
TRBV28	TRBJ1-6	CASSIHRGLDSPLHF
TRBV6-7	TRBJ2-5	CASREGNNEGETQYF
TRBV13	TRBJ1-2	CASSLGGAYGYTF
TRBV9	TRBJ1-2	CASSPTLGTGGNGYTF
TRBV2	TRBJ1-5	CASREQGHSNQPQHF
TRBV7-3	TRBJ2-1	CASSSGGSSSYNEQFF
TRBV28	TRBJ2-7	CASRPLAGSYEQYF
TRBV29-1	TRBJ1-2	CSVEEVKGYTF
TRBV15	TRBJ2-1	CATSSGSGANEQFF
TRBV5-1	TRBJ2-7	CASSLGGLAGPSSYEQYF
TRBV18	TRBJ1-2	CASSPETNYGYTF
TRBV7-7	TRBJ2-5	CASSLGLGGQETQYF
TRBV30	TRBJ1-6	CAWSEGQGISPLHF
TRBV15	TRBJ2-7	CATSRANVLQQYF
TRBV5-1	TRBJ2-6	CASSLSIGSGANVLTF
TRBV5-6	TRBJ1-2	CASSAGRINLYGYTF
TRBV6-6	TRBJ2-5	CASGGTVETQYF
TRBV7-2	TRBJ2-7	CASSFDLAAFYEQYF
TRBV19	TRBJ2-7	CASSIEKGFYEQYF
TRBV15	TRBJ2-2	CATSRGKLGRYRDTGELFF
TRBV7-2	TRBJ2-1	CASSPGTFYNEQFF
TRBV5-6	TRBJ2-6	CASSRQGTVSGANVLTF
TRBV6-1	TRBJ1-5	CASSDAGTGNNQPQHF